This TCR beta chain was identified during a study of T cells in Graves' hyperthyroidism and ophthalmopathy. TCR beta CDR3 regions were amplified from RNA. HTBI primers drove first-round RT-PCR of the TCR CDR3. TCRdb re-called the multiplex PCR reads through MiXCR, storing one row per CDR3 protein. There are about 660,000 distinct CDR3 sequences in the sample; 40% to 55% occur only once, and less than 9% lies in the top ten. CDR3 length: 15 residues. CDR1 and CDR2 (germline): SGHDT, YYEEEE. Trimming removed 0 bases at V and 1 base at J, with 11 bases between. Criteria for exclusion of patients were uncontrolled infection, other autoimmune disease, pregnancy or lactation.

The chain joins TRBV5-6 to TRBJ2-7, with D perhaps being TRBD1 or TRBD2 (5 bases each). This clonotype was sampled from an adult man with Graves' disease, either hyperthyroidism or ophthalmopathy (not recorded which). The sequenced sample was peripheral blood or thyroid tissue (not recorded which). Here the CDR3 DNA reads TGTGCCAGCAGCTTGGTTTGGGACGGATCCTACGAGCAGTACTTC. The encoded protein is CASSLVWDGSYEQYF.